The present TCR beta chain was sequenced within a study of preoperative IRX-2 immunotherapy in early breast cancer. Treatment denoted: preoperative locoregional IRX-2 cytokine immunotherapy. Preoperative locoregional IRX-2 cytokine immunotherapy was tested in the phase Ib source study. The CDR3 is 13 amino acids. Trimming shortened V by 10 bases and J by 8 bases, and 17 bases separated the two germline ends. Germline-derived CDR1 and CDR2 are LNHDA and SQIVND (reference sequence). This clone was counted only a few times. Generated by immunoSEQ multiplex PCR, the TCRdb table keeps only in-frame clones and is missing some. The repertoire consists of around 34,000 clones, with roughly 87% occurring once and the leading ten covering just under 2.5%.

This receptor was obtained from a human donor with breast cancer. The sample consisted of lymph node tissue, taken from a patient treated with IRX-2 immunotherapy. V and J are TRBV19 and TRBJ1-4; maybe TRBD1 (6 bases). CDR3 residues: CATNREGFEKLFF. The CDR3 DNA reads as TGTGCCACCAACAGGGAAGGTTTCGAAAAACTGTTTTTT.